This T cell receptor (beta chain) derives from a study of blood T cell repertoires in COVID-19. As for the study in general: The United States, Italy and Spain were the sources of the acute and convalescent COVID-19 samples. The analysed material was cDNA or gDNA that came from T cells, B-cell-depleted T cells, or PBMCs.

Per the original data handling: Estimated nucleated cell counts came from reference gene primer amplification. Produced via immunoSEQ multiplex PCR; TCRdb's table is partial and in-frame only. D and trimming come from the DNA, and the V and J calls and clone size come from that table. The sample has about 190,000 clones, 70% to 90% seen once. In germline, CDR1 is MDHEN, CDR2 SYDVKM. The CDR3 is 20 residues long. V was pared by 3 bases and J by 0 bases, with 13 bases of the junction left unmatched. The chain links TRBV28 to TRBJ2-7, with 14 bases that match TRBD2. Sequencing used peripheral blood. The clonotype originates from a man aged 25 to 40 with acute or convalescent COVID-19. The CDR3 reads CASSLLRGLAGDIPSYEQYF. The CDR3 DNA sequence: TGTGCCAGCAGTTTGCTGCGGGGACTAGCGGGAGATATTCCCTCCTACGAGCAGTACTTC.